This entry concerns a single T cell receptor beta chain. Looked up from germline, CDR1 is SGDLS and CDR2 is YYNGEE. The CDR3 length is 14 residues. V was pared by 3 bases and J by 4 bases, with 13 bases between. The record originates from a study of T cell changes during pregnancy in multiple sclerosis. Here immunoSEQ multiplex PCR was the method, and the copy in TCRdb shows in-frame clones only, minus some. The table lists about 110,000 clones, less than 95% of them singletons. The sequencing here drew on peripheral blood, taken in the third trimester of pregnancy. The sequence derives from a female donor in good health, enrolled as a control in a pregnancy study. This chain uses TRBV9 with TRBJ1-2; D not certain. The chain's CDR3 is CASSDPGGSYGYTF. CDR3 nucleotide sequence: TGTGCCAGCAGCGACCCGGGAGGATCCTATGGCTACACCTTC.